The sequence of this T cell receptor beta chain was determined in a study of monozygotic twins with inflammatory bowel disease. The CDR3 covers 15 residues. Looked up from germline, CDR1 is SGHTA and CDR2 is FQGNSA. TCRdb reworked the 5' RACE reads into one entry per CDR3 protein, no DNA. The record lists under 200,000 distinct CDR3 sequences, of which the ten most abundant hold about 2.7%. Sequencing was performed on blood. The rearrangement joins TRBV7-2 to TRBJ2-5; TCRdb names TRBD1, which stays unverified in the absence of DNA. This TCR came from a human donor with ulcerative colitis or Crohn's disease, or a healthy co-twin of an affected twin (not recorded which). The CDR3 is CASSALQGTGETQYF.